Each of the 28 T cell receptor beta chains below was sequenced from the same sample in a study of T cells in localized non-small cell lung cancer. This table comes from immunoSEQ multiplex PCR, and its TCRdb copy is limited to in-frame clones, with some not included. The data show tens of thousands of clones, with about 90% seen just once and under 20% held by the top ten. The material sequenced was peripheral blood mononuclear cells, taken before any cancer treatment. The origin of the receptors is a man between 40 and 69 years old with stage III lung adenocarcinoma.

The chain carries TRBV2 and TRBJ1-1; D remains ambiguous. CDR1 is SNHLY and CDR2 is FYNNEI in the germline V gene. The CDR3 totals 12 residues. V lost 5 bases and J 10 bases, leaving 14 bases between the germline ends. For the CDR3, the DNA is TGTGCCAGCAGTCCACGGACTGCTGGAGCTTTCTTT. Protein product: CASSPRTAGAFF.

The chain recombines TRBV6-5 with TRBJ2-3, with TRBD1 as a possible D gene (6 bases). The germline V and J ends were trimmed by 6 bases and 2 bases, with 15 bases remaining between them. CDR1 and CDR2 from the germline V gene are MNHEY and SVGAGI. The CDR3 length is 15 residues. The CDR3 here is CASSRPTGNTDTQYF. The CDR3 DNA is TGTGCCAGCAGCCGACCCACAGGGAACACAGATACGCAGTATTTT.

The chain links TRBV10-3 to TRBJ1-1, with unresolved D. The CDR3 runs to 13 residues. The germline CDR1 and CDR2 sequences are ENHRY and SYGVKD. V was clipped by 9 bases and J by 3 bases, with 14 bases between them. Here the CDR3 DNA reads TGTGCCATAATGAGAAGGTGGGACACTGAAGCTTTCTTT. Protein sequence: CAIMRRWDTEAFF.

A word on this clone: This same CDR3 is encoded by further DNA sequences in the sample. This chain connects TRBV23-1 to TRBJ2-6; D gene uncertain. TRBV23-1 falls under the ORF class, with uncertain function. V gave up 6 bases and J gave up 4 bases, with 16 bases separating them. CDR3 length: 16 residues. The CDR3 region is CASRPGLYSGANVLTF. The CDR3 bases are TGCGCCAGCAGGCCGGGCCTTTACTCCGGGGCCAACGTCCTGACTTTC.

The chain carries TRBV27 and TRBJ2-7; either TRBD1 or TRBD2 may supply D (6 bases each). Germline V gene data show CDR1 as MNHEY and CDR2 as SMNVEV (reference sequence). Trimming shortened V by 4 bases and J by 0 bases, and 16 bases separated the two germline ends. The CDR3 is 16 amino acids. The DNA for the CDR3 is TGTGCCAGCAGTTCATCGAGGGGGGAAAGCTCCTACGAGCAGTACTTC. Protein product: CASSSSRGESSYEQYF.

The chain employs TRBV9 and TRBJ1-2, with a weak D call TRBD1 (5 bases). The CDR3 is 14 amino acids. V was cut by 2 bases and J by 4 bases, with 12 bases left in between. In germline, CDR1 is SGDLS, CDR2 YYNGEE. CDR3 bases: TGTGCCAGCAGCGTGAGGGGTTCACCCTATGGCTACACCTTC. Its translation: CASSVRGSPYGYTF.

The chain's CDR3 is CASSKRTGISKNIQYF. The CDR3 nucleotides are TGTGCCAGCAGCAAAAGGACAGGGATTTCCAAAAACATTCAGTACTTC. This rearrangement joins TRBV5-6 to TRBJ2-4; 8 bases are shared with TRBD1. The junction had 8 bases not matched to a gene; V was cut back by 4 bases and J by 2 bases. The CDR3 extends over 16 amino acids. In germline, CDR1 is SGHDT, CDR2 YYEEEE.

The gene calls are TRBV5-4 and TRBJ1-4; weak D call: TRBD1 (6 bases). CDR3 length: 15 amino acids. V lost 1 base, J lost 7 bases, and 14 bases lay in between. CDR1 SGHNT and CDR2 YYREEE come from the germline V gene (reference sequence). The CDR3 DNA reads TGTGCCAGCAGCTTGTACGGACAGAGCCCTGAAAAACTGTTTTTT. Amino acid sequence: CASSLYGQSPEKLFF.

CDR3 in amino acids: CAWKPTGPQTQYF. CDR3 DNA sequence: TGTGCCTGGAAACCGACAGGGCCTCAGACCCAGTACTTC. The V and J genes are TRBV30 and TRBJ2-5; 7 bases match TRBD1. The CDR3 spans 13 residues. Germline V gene sequence: CDR1 GTSNPN, CDR2 SVGIG (reference sequence). Losses at the gene ends were 4 bases for V and 6 bases for J; bases not matched to a gene: 8. The entire variable domain, with the rest obtained from reference TRBV30 and TRBJ2-5, is as follows: SQTIHQWPATLVQPVGSPLSLECTVEGTSNPNLYWYRQAAGRGLQLLFYSVGIGQISSEVPQNLSASRPQDRQFILSSKKLLLSDSGFYLCAWKPTGPQTQYFGPGTRLLVL.

The rearrangement uses TRBV11-2 and TRBJ1-1; D is uncertain. The CDR3 is 12 residues long. The V gene's germline CDR1 is SGHAT and CDR2 FQNNGV. Trimming shortened V by 5 bases and J by 6 bases, and 10 bases separated the two germline ends. CDR3 in amino acids: CASSIRPAEAFF. The CDR3 DNA is TGTGCCAGCAGCATCCGACCGGCTGAAGCTTTCTTT.

The table lists this clone with a count of one. This chain uses TRBV6-6 with TRBJ1-1, with 7 bases matching TRBD1. The CDR3 has 11 amino acids. CDR1 is MNHNY and CDR2 is SVGAGI in the germline V gene (reference sequence). V gave up 10 bases and J gave up 10 bases; unmatched junction bases: 9. The CDR3 region is CATRGDSRAFF. CDR3 DNA: TGTGCCACACGCGGGGACAGTAGAGCTTTCTTT.

This clone was seen just once. The genes are TRBV2 and TRBJ2-5, with D possibly being TRBD1 (6 bases). Per the germline V gene, CDR1 is SNHLY and CDR2 is FYNNEI. The V end was cut by 8 bases, the J end by 5 bases, with 18 bases between. This CDR3 is built from 14 residues. The CDR3 protein is CASREAQGRETQYF. The CDR3 region has the DNA TGTGCCAGCCGAGAGGCACAGGGTCGGGAGACCCAGTACTTC.

This chain uses TRBV7-2 with TRBJ1-2, with 7 bases matching TRBD1. The J segment lost 8 bases and the V segment lost 5 bases, leaving 8 bases of the junction unmatched. This CDR3 contains 13 residues. In germline, CDR1 is SGHTA, CDR2 FQGNSA. CDR3 residues: CASSPQGDLGYTF. CDR3 in DNA: TGTGCCAGCAGCCCCCAGGGGGATTTGGGCTACACCTTC.

This chain links TRBV5-1 with TRBJ2-5; D may be TRBD2 (6 bases). The germline V and J ends were trimmed by 1 base and 0 bases, with 10 bases remaining between them. Germline assignment: CDR1 SGHRS and CDR2 YFSETQ. The CDR3 runs 15 residues. The CDR3 reads CASSLTLANQETQYF. CDR3 sequence (DNA): TGCGCCAGCAGCTTGACACTAGCCAACCAAGAGACCCAGTACTTC.

This sequence joins TRBV19 and TRBJ2-2, with 10 bases aligning to TRBD2. The V and J ends lost 0 bases and 0 bases, in that order; junction bases with no gene match: 7. Germline values: CDR1 LNHDA, CDR2 SQIVND (reference sequence). The CDR3 loop spans 19 amino acids. CDR3 amino acids: CASSIDLAGDFANTGELFF. DNA for the CDR3: TGTGCCAGTAGTATAGATCTAGCGGGGGATTTCGCGAACACCGGGGAGCTGTTTTTT.

This rearrangement joins TRBV6-5 to TRBJ2-7; D tentatively reads TRBD1 or TRBD2 (5 bases each). V was clipped by 2 bases and J by 7 bases, with 15 bases between them. The CDR3 contains 14 residues. CDR1 and CDR2 from the germline V gene are MNHEY and SVGAGI. The DNA for the CDR3 is TGTGCCAGCAGTTACCCATCCGGGGCCAAGGAGCAGTACTTC. Translating gives CASSYPSGAKEQYF.

The V gene is TRBV5-4, the J gene TRBJ1-1; tentatively, D is TRBD1 (5 bases). The CDR3 has 15 residues. Germline assignment: CDR1 SGHNT and CDR2 YYREEE (reference sequence). V shed 0 bases and J shed 6 bases, with 15 bases lying between them. The CDR3, as DNA: TGTGCCAGCAGCTTGGCCCTCGGGGCAGAATCTGAAGCTTTCTTT. Amino acid sequence: CASSLALGAESEAFF.

V and J are TRBV18 and TRBJ1-6, with a tentative D call TRBD1 (5 bases). This CDR3 is built from 13 residues. CDR1 and CDR2 (germline): KGHSH, LQKENI. Trimming stripped 3 bases from V and 6 bases from J, with 6 bases between. The CDR3 DNA reads as TGTGCCAGCTCACCGGACATTAATTCACCCCTCCACTTT. Translated: CASSPDINSPLHF.

The chain has TRBV7-9 and TRBJ2-2; possibly TRBD2 for D (6 bases). Germline lookup yields CDR1 SEHNR and CDR2 FQNEAQ (reference sequence). The CDR3 is 15 amino acids. V lost 5 bases, J lost 3 bases, and 13 bases lay in between. The DNA of the CDR3 is TGTGCCAGCAGCAACCGGGACTTCGACACCGGGGAGCTGTTTTTT. It yields the protein CASSNRDFDTGELFF.

The chain employs TRBV5-3 and TRBJ2-2, with D tentatively TRBD1 or TRBD2 (7 bases each). TRBV5-3 is an open reading frame, and its role is uncertain. V dropped 6 bases and J dropped 7 bases, with 16 bases sitting between them. The CDR3 loop spans 14 amino acids. The CDR3 coding sequence is TGTGCCAGAATTGGGAGGGGGCGCGGCGGGGAGCTGTTTTTT. The encoded protein is CARIGRGRGGELFF.

V gene TRBV13 combines with J gene TRBJ1-1; 7 bases agree with TRBD1. Germline values: CDR1 PRHDT, CDR2 FYEKMQ (reference sequence). V lost 6 bases, J lost 4 bases, and 14 bases stayed unmatched. The CDR3 contains 16 residues. The CDR3 loop reads CASSYATGPRSTEAFF. The CDR3 DNA reads as TGTGCCAGCAGTTACGCGACAGGGCCCCGAAGCACTGAAGCTTTCTTT.

J is TRBJ1-5 and V is TRBV4-3; TRBD1 agrees at 9 bases. This CDR3 comprises 16 residues. Losses at the gene ends were 4 bases for V and 0 bases for J; bases not matched to a gene: 4. Germline CDR1 is LGHNA and CDR2 is YSLEER. The CDR3: CASSPGTGTSNQPQHF. The DNA of the CDR3 is TGCGCCAGCAGCCCGGGGACAGGGACTAGCAATCAGCCCCAGCATTTT.

The V call is TRBV2, the J call TRBJ1-5; D is undetermined. The germline V gene has CDR1 SNHLY and CDR2 FYNNEI. This CDR3 contains 16 residues. Between the trimmed V and J ends, which lost 6 bases and 2 bases, there was a span of 17 bases. The CDR3 loop is CASRIDTSIGNQPQHF. CDR3 DNA: TGTGCCAGCAGGATAGACACGTCAATAGGCAATCAGCCCCAGCATTTT.

The chain recombines TRBV30 with TRBJ1-1; unclear D gene. The germline V and J ends were trimmed by 2 bases and 5 bases, with 12 bases remaining between them. The germline CDR1 and CDR2 sequences are GTSNPN and SVGIG (reference sequence). The CDR3 consists of 13 residues. The CDR3 region is CAWSTRLGTEAFF. CDR3 nucleotide sequence: TGTGCCTGGAGTACACGCCTTGGGACTGAAGCTTTCTTT.

This clone came up once. The chain joins TRBV5-1 to TRBJ1-5, with TRBD1 as a possible D gene (5 bases). In germline, CDR1 is SGHRS, CDR2 YFSETQ. This CDR3 spans 13 amino acids. The germline V and J ends were trimmed by 4 bases and 9 bases, with 14 bases remaining between them. The CDR3 sequence is CASSPEGTGPQHF. DNA for the CDR3: TGCGCCAGCAGCCCGGAGGGGACGGGGCCCCAGCATTTT. The entire variable domain, with the rest obtained from reference TRBV5-1 and TRBJ1-5, is as follows: KAGVTQTPRYLIKTRGQQVTLSCSPISGHRSVSWYQQTPGQGLQFLFEYFSETQRNKGNFPGRFSGRQFSNSRSEMNVSTLELGDSALYLCASSPEGTGPQHFGDGTRLSIL.

This chain joins TRBV30 and TRBJ1-2; D remains unclear. CDR1 is GTSNPN and CDR2 is SVGIG in the germline V gene (reference sequence). Trimming pared 4 bases from V and 2 bases from J, leaving 14 bases between. This CDR3 has 14 amino acids. The DNA for the CDR3 is TGTGCCTGGATCTCGGGAACCAGAAACTATGGCTACACCTTC. Amino acids: CAWISGTRNYGYTF.

The chain is built from TRBV9 and TRBJ2-1; the match to TRBD2 covers 11 bases. Germline assignment: CDR1 SGDLS and CDR2 YYNGEE. The CDR3 has 16 amino acids. Unmatched junction bases numbered 4, after V lost 1 base and J lost 4 bases. The CDR3: CASSVTGTSGYNEQFF. For the CDR3, the DNA is TGTGCCAGCAGCGTAACCGGGACTAGCGGATACAATGAGCAGTTCTTC.

The chain couples TRBV27 to TRBJ1-6, with D possibly TRBD1 on 5 matching bases. The CDR3 consists of 16 residues. Per germline, CDR1 MNHEY and CDR2 SMNVEV (reference sequence). V shed 0 bases and J shed 8 bases, with 14 bases lying between them. CDR3 in DNA: TGTGCCAGCAGTTTATCGGTGGGGCTGGAGGATTCACCCCTCCACTTT. Its translation is CASSLSVGLEDSPLHF.